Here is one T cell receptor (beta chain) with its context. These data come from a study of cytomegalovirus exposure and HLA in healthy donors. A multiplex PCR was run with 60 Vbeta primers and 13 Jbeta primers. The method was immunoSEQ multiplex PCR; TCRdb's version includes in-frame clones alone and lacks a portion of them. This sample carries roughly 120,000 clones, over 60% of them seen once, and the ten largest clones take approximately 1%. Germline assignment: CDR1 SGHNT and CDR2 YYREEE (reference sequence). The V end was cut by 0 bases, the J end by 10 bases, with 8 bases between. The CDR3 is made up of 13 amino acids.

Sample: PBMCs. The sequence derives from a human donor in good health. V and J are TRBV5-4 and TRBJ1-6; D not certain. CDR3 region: CASSLAGSSPLHF. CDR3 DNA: TGTGCCAGCAGCTTGGCCGGGTCATCACCCCTCCACTTT.